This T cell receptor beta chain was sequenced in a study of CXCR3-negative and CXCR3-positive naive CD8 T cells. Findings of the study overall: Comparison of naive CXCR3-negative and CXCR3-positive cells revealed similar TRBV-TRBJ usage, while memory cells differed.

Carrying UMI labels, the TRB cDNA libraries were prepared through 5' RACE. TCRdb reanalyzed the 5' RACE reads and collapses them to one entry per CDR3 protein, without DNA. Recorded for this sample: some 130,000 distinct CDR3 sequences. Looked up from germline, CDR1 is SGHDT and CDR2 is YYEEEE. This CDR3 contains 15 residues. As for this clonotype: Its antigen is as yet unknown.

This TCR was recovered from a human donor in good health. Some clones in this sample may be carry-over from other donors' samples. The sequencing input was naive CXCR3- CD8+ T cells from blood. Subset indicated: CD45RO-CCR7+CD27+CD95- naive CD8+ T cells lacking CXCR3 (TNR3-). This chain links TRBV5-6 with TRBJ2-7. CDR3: CASSLAQGSWYEQYF.